These T cell receptor beta chains were read from a single sample in a study of T-cell memory formation after mild COVID-19. TCRdb analysed the 5' RACE reads with MiXCR anew, one entry per CDR3 protein. This table holds 200,000 to 250,000 distinct CDR3 sequences, 8% to 9.5% found once. The sequencing input was PBMCs or a T cell subset sorted from them (not recorded which). The receptor source for this set is a young man who had mild COVID-19 (a few samples of this study predate the infection). Cell type and time point are not known. Each CDR3 is given with its conserved first and last residue.

>TRBJ1-4|TRBV15
CATSRDPRTGEKLFF
>TRBJ2-1|TRBV4-1
CASRGTGEGNEQFF
>TRBJ2-3|TRBV7-2
CASSLGGDVDTQYF
>TRBJ2-3|TRBV7-3
CASSIGTSGGWLDTQYF
>TRBJ2-3|TRBV12-3/TRBV12-4
CASSFIGRARDTQYF
>TRBJ1-2|TRBV2
CASRTTGDGYTF
>TRBJ1-1|TRBV10-3
CAIRDSGTDTEAFF
>TRBJ1-1|TRBV12-3/TRBV12-4
CASTLAGGDTEAFF
>TRBJ1-2|TRBV6-6
CASSYSYRDDYGYTF
>TRBJ2-1|TRBV10-2
CASRPHGGVNEQFF
>TRBJ2-2|TRBV25-1
CASKHRGDTGELFF
>TRBJ2-6|TRBV4-3
CASSQDSHSGANVLTF
>TRBJ1-1|TRBV6-1
CASSEQGYWVSTEAFF
>TRBJ1-2|TRBV4-1
CASSLGPNSVYGYTF
>TRBJ2-4|TRBV7-6
CASSSRPGTGDPIKNIQYF
>TRBJ2-4|TRBV5-6
CASSPWGVTNIQYF
>TRBJ2-1|TRBV11-2
CASSPTSRGNEQFF
>TRBJ2-3|TRBV2
CASKRLAGNTDTQYF
>TRBJ2-7|TRBV12-3/TRBV12-4
CASSQRQGSDEQYF
>TRBJ1-6|TRBV5-1
CASSLAGTGYSPLHF
>TRBJ1-4|TRBV6-5
CASSYSDRTLQLFF
>TRBJ2-1|TRBV4-2
CASSQDPLAGSPYNEQFF
>TRBJ1-1|TRBV12-3/TRBV12-4
CASTGTGVSEAFF
>TRBJ2-1|TRBV24-1
CATSGETGGYNEQFF
>TRBJ1-2|TRBV4-1
CASTGSYVRYTF